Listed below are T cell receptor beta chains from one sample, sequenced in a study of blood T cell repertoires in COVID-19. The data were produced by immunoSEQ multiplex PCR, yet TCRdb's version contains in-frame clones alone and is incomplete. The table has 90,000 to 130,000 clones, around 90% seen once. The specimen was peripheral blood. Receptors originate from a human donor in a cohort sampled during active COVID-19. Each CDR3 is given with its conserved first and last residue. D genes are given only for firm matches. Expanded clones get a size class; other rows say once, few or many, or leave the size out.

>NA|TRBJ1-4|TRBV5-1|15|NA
CASSLGTVFNEKLFF
TGCGCCAGCAGCTTGGGTACAGTATTTAATGAAAAACTGTTTTTT
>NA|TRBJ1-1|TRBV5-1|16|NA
CASSLDIRGTNTEAFF
TGCGCCAGCAGCTTGGATATACGGGGTACGAACACTGAAGCTTTCTTT
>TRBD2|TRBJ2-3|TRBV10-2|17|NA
CASSSAGAGGRRDTQYF
TGCGCCAGCAGCTCCGCGGGAGCGGGGGGCCGAAGAGATACGCAGTATTTT
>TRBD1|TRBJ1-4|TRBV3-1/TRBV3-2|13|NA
CASSPRQGGKLFF
TGTGCCAGCAGCCCCCGACAGGGAGGAAAACTGTTTTTT
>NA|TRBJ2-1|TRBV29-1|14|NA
CSAAPRDGYNEQFF
TGCAGCGCCGCCCCGCGGGACGGTTACAATGAGCAGTTCTTC
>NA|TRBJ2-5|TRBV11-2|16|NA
CASSLGFQGNKETQYF
TGTGCCAGCAGCTTAGGGTTTCAGGGAAACAAAGAGACCCAGTACTTC
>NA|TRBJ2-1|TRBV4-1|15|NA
CASSLSWSSYNEQFF
TGCGCCAGCAGCCTGAGCTGGAGCTCCTACAATGAGCAGTTCTTC
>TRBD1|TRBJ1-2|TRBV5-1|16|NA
CASSSTLSDRVRGYTF
TGCGCCAGCAGCTCTACACTCTCGGACAGGGTTCGTGGCTACACCTTC
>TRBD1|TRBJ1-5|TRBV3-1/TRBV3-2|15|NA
CASSAGTGGNQPQHF
TGTGCCAGCAGCGCCGGGACAGGGGGCAATCAGCCCCAGCATTTT
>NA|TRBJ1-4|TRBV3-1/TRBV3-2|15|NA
CASSQGGLTGEKLFF
TGTGCCAGCAGCCAAGGGGGACTTACTGGGGAAAAACTGTTTTTT
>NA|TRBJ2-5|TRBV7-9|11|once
CASSLYETQYF
TGTGCCAGCAGCCTATACGAGACCCAGTACTTC
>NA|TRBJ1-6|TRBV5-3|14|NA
CARSSGQYNSPLHF
TGTGCCAGAAGCTCGGGACAATATAATTCACCCCTCCACTTT
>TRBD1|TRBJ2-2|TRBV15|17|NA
CATSRATGGPNTGELFF
TGTGCCACCAGCAGGGCAACAGGGGGGCCTAACACCGGGGAGCTGTTTTTT
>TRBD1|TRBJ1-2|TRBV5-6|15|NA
CASSSNQGALYGYTF
TGTGCCAGCAGCTCAAATCAGGGGGCGTTGTATGGCTACACCTTC
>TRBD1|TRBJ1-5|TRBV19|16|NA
CASSIAGTDSNQPQHF
TGTGCCAGTAGTATAGCCGGGACAGATAGCAATCAGCCCCAGCATTTT
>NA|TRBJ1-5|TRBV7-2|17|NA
CASSLRAGSSSNQPQHF
TGTGCCAGCAGCTTAAGGGCAGGGTCTTCCTCCAATCAGCCCCAGCATTTT
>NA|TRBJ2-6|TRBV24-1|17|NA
CATSDATGNSGANVLTF
TGTGCCACCAGTGATGCCACAGGCAACTCTGGGGCCAACGTCCTGACTTTC
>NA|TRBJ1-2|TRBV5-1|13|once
CASSMDSSYGYTF
TGCGCCAGCAGCATGGACAGCTCCTATGGCTACACCTTC
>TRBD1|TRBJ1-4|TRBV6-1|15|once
CASSDQGQGTEKLFF
TGTGCCAGCAGTGACCAAGGACAGGGTACAGAAAAACTGTTTTTT
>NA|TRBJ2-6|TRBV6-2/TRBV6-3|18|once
CASSYYQTSGSGANVLTF
TGTGCCAGCAGTTACTACCAGACGTCGGGGTCTGGGGCCAACGTCCTGACTTTC
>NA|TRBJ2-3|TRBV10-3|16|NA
CAISSQGPLLTDTQYF
TGTGCCATCAGTTCACAGGGACCGCTCTTAACAGATACGCAGTATTTT
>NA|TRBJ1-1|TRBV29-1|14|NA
CSVGLRGQFTEAFF
TGCAGCGTTGGCCTGAGAGGACAGTTCACTGAAGCTTTCTTT
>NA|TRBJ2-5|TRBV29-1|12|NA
CSFVGRGETQYF
TGCAGCTTCGTCGGCAGGGGTGAGACCCAGTACTTC
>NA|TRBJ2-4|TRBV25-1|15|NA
CASSDMGEVRNIQYF
TGTGCCAGCAGTGATATGGGGGAGGTACGAAACATTCAGTACTTC
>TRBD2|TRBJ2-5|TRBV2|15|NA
CASSEFTSGRETQYF
TGTGCCAGCAGTGAGTTTACTAGCGGGAGAGAGACCCAGTACTTC
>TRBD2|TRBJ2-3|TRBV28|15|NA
CASSASGLAGRTQYF
TGTGCCAGCAGCGCCTCGGGACTAGCGGGGCGTACGCAGTATTTT
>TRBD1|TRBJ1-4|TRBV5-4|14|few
CASSLAGTGEKLFF
TGTGCCAGCAGCTTGGCCGGGACAGGGGAAAAACTGTTTTTT
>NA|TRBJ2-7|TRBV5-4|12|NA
CAGSTDTYEQYF
TGTGCCGGCTCGACTGATACCTACGAGCAGTACTTC
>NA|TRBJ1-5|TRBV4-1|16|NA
CASSQEGRASFQPQHF
TGCGCCAGCAGCCAAGAAGGGAGGGCTTCATTTCAGCCCCAGCATTTT
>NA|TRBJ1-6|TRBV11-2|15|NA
CASSLLARANLPLHF
TGTGCCAGCAGCTTGTTAGCCAGGGCCAATTTACCCCTCCACTTT
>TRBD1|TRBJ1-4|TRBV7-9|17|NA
CASSLFTAGTGGPKLFF
TGTGCCAGCAGCCTTTTCACCGCCGGGACAGGGGGTCCGAAACTGTTTTTT
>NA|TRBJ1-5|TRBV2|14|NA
CASTSGGVGQPQHF
TGTGCCAGCACCTCTGGAGGGGTTGGGCAGCCCCAGCATTTT
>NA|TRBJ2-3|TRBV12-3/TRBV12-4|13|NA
CASSLGGRGAQYF
TGTGCCAGCAGCCTGGGGGGTAGGGGCGCGCAGTATTTT
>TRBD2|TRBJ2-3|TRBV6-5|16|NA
CASSYSSGRRTDTQYF
TGTGCCAGCAGTTACTCGAGCGGGAGACGCACAGATACGCAGTATTTT
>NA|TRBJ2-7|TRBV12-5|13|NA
CASVRAPDYEQYF
TGTGCTAGTGTTCGCGCCCCCGATTACGAGCAGTACTTC
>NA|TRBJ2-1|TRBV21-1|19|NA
CASSKGVSNGEGSDNEQFF
TGTGCCAGCAGCAAAGGGGTAAGTAACGGGGAGGGGTCTGACAATGAGCAGTTCTTC
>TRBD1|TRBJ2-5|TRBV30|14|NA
CAWSPQGHGETQYF
TGTGCCTGGAGCCCACAGGGGCATGGGGAGACCCAGTACTTC
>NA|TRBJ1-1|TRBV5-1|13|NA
CASSTQMNTEAFF
TGCGCCAGCAGCACCCAGATGAACACTGAAGCTTTCTTT
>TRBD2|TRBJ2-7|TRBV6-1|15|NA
CASSETRTSLYEQYF
TGTGCCAGCAGTGAGACCAGGACTAGTCTGTACGAGCAGTACTTC
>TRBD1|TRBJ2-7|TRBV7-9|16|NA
CASSQWEGTGGNEQYF
TGTGCCAGCAGCCAGTGGGAGGGGACAGGGGGCAACGAGCAGTACTTC
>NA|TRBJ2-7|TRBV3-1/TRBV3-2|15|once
CASSHTFKEAYEQYF
TGTGCCAGCAGCCACACGTTTAAGGAGGCGTACGAGCAGTACTTC
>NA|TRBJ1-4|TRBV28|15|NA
CASSSQGRDNEKLFF
TGTGCCAGCAGTTCCCAGGGAAGGGATAATGAAAAACTGTTTTTT
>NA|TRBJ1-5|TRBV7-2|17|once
CASSLGSGGDSNQPQHF
TGTGCCAGCAGCTTAGGGTCGGGGGGGGATAGCAATCAGCCCCAGCATTTT
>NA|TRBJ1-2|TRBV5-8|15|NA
CASSFTPTGGYGYTF
TGTGCCAGCAGCTTTACTCCCACCGGTGGCTATGGCTACACCTTC
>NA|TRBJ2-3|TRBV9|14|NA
CASTPGYNTDTQYF
TGTGCCAGCACCCCGGGTTACAACACAGATACGCAGTATTTT